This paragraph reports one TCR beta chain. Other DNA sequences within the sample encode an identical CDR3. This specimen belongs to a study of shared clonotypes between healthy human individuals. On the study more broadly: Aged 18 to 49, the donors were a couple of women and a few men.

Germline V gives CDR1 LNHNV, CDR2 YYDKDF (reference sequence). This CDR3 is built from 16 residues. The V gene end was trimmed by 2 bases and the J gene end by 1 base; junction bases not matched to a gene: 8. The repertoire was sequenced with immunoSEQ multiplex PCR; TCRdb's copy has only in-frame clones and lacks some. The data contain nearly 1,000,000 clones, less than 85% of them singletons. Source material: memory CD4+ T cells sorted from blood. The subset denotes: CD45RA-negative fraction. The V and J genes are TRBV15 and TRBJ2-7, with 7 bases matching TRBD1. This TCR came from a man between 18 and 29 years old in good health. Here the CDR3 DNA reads TGTGCCACCAGCAGATCTACTTACAGGGGTTCCTACGAGCAGTACTTC. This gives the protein CATSRSTYRGSYEQYF.